The 25 T cell receptor beta chains below were found in one sample sequenced in a study of T cell responses to AZD1222 COVID-19 vaccine. This table comes from immunoSEQ multiplex PCR, and its TCRdb copy is limited to in-frame clones, with some not included. The sample lists approximately 74,000 clones; roughly 82% were seen once. The source was peripheral blood, collected on day 0 of AZD1222 vaccination. The receptors derive from an adult in good health.

This clone has only one observation. Distinct nucleotide sequences in the sample also encode this CDR3. This chain uses TRBV3-1 (or the pseudogene TRBV3-2) with TRBJ2-7; D not resolved. Germline values: CDR1 LGHDT, CDR2 YNNKEL (reference sequence). The CDR3 has 12 residues. V was clipped by 3 bases and J by 5 bases, with 8 bases between them. CDR3 bases: TGTGCCAGCAGCCAGCGGCCCCACGAGCAGTACTTC. As protein: CASSQRPHEQYF.

The chain employs TRBV3-1 (or the pseudogene TRBV3-2) and TRBJ1-1; D call uncertain. CDR3 length: 13 amino acids. Deletions cut 2 bases from V and 2 bases from J, with 6 bases between. Germline lookup yields CDR1 LGHDT and CDR2 YNNKEL (reference sequence). CDR3 protein: CASSQSGNTEAFF. DNA of the CDR3: TGTGCCAGCAGCCAATCCGGTAACACTGAAGCTTTCTTT.

The chain joins TRBV5-6 to TRBJ2-2, with 7 bases lining up with TRBD1. With V trimmed by 4 bases and J by 11 bases, 8 bases remained unmatched. CDR3 length: 13 residues. CDR1 and CDR2 from the germline V gene are SGHDT and YYEEEE. The CDR3: CASSRPGQVELFF. Written as DNA, the CDR3 is TGTGCCAGCAGCCGCCCTGGACAGGTAGAGCTGTTTTTT.

The chain has TRBV7-2 and TRBJ2-7; 8 bases match TRBD2. The CDR3 contains 15 residues. Trimming took 3 bases from V and 3 from J; bases not matched to a gene: 7. Germline V gives CDR1 SGHTA, CDR2 FQGNSA. For the CDR3, the DNA is TGTGCCAGCAGCTTCGCGGGAGGACTAAACTACGAGCAGTACTTC. Translating it yields CASSFAGGLNYEQYF.

The CDR3 sequence: CASSQEGVDYGYTF. CDR3 sequence (DNA): TGCGCCAGCAGCCAGGAAGGGGTCGACTATGGCTACACCTTC. The rearrangement joins TRBV4-3 to TRBJ1-2, with TRBD1 as a possible D gene (5 bases). The CDR3 extends over 14 amino acids. With 3 bases removed from V and 3 bases from J, the gap between germline ends came to 11 bases. Germline-derived CDR1 and CDR2 are LGHNA and YSLEER.

The chain employs TRBV4-3 and TRBJ2-1, with D maybe TRBD2 (5 bases). CDR1 is LGHNA and CDR2 is YSLEER in the germline V gene. The CDR3 extends over 14 amino acids. The germline V and J ends were trimmed by 3 bases and 7 bases, with 13 bases remaining between them. The CDR3 DNA reads as TGCGCCAGCAGCCAGGAGGTTAACTCGAATGAGCAGTTCTTC. Its translation: CASSQEVNSNEQFF.

This chain links TRBV12-3 or TRBV12-4 with TRBJ1-2, with D hard to call. The CDR3 is 12 amino acids. V was shortened by 5 bases and J by 9 bases, with 13 bases between the two germline ends. The CDR3 DNA is TGTGCCAGCAGTCTGGACGGTCGTCGCTACACCTTC. Translation gives CASSLDGRRYTF.

The chain uses TRBV11-2 and TRBJ1-2; TRBD1 matches at 8 bases. The CDR3 has 13 amino acids. CDR1 is SGHAT, CDR2 FQNNGV, per germline. The V gene end was trimmed by 2 bases and the J gene end by 8 bases; junction bases not matched to a gene: 4. The CDR3 DNA sequence: TGTGCCAGCAGCTTAAGCGGGACAGGCGGCTACACCTTC. The encoded protein is CASSLSGTGGYTF.

The chain couples TRBV5-6 to TRBJ1-3; 7 bases line up with TRBD1. Germline lookup yields CDR1 SGHDT and CDR2 YYEEEE. The length of the CDR3 is 15 residues. V lost 7 bases and J lost 1; bases outside the gene matches: 8. For the CDR3, the DNA is TGTGCCAGCGGTACTAACAGGGGATCTGGAAACACCATATATTTT. Amino acid sequence: CASGTNRGSGNTIYF.

The rearrangement uses TRBV7-9 and TRBJ1-5; tentative D call: TRBD1 (6 bases). This CDR3 has 17 amino acids. V shed 1 base and J shed 5 bases, with 18 bases lying between them. Per the germline V gene, CDR1 is SEHNR and CDR2 is FQNEAQ (reference sequence). The CDR3 DNA reads as TGTGCCAGCAGCTTAGGTCGGAGCGGGGGCGGATATCAGCCCCAGCATTTT. This gives the protein CASSLGRSGGGYQPQHF.

The gene calls are TRBV4-3 and TRBJ1-1, with TRBD1 as a possible D gene (5 bases). Germline CDR1 LGHNA, CDR2 YSLEER. V lost 0 bases to trimming and J lost 0 bases, with 11 bases between them. The CDR3 has 16 amino acids. CDR3 sequence (DNA): TGCGCCAGCAGCCAAGATTGGGCAGGGATGAACACTGAAGCTTTCTTT. Translation: CASSQDWAGMNTEAFF.

This clone was detected a few times. The chain employs TRBV15 and TRBJ1-4; tentatively, D is TRBD1 (5 bases). The germline gives CDR1 LNHNV, CDR2 YYDKDF (reference sequence). Trimming cost V 2 bases and J 4 bases, with 11 bases left between them. The CDR3 extends over 15 amino acids. CDR3 bases: TGTGCCACCAGCAGAATGACAGCCTATAATGAAAAACTGTTTTTT. Its translation: CATSRMTAYNEKLFF.

This chain links TRBV6-1 with TRBJ2-2; 8 nucleotides agree with TRBD1. The V segment lost 2 bases and the J segment 5 bases; nucleotides outside the gene matches: 4. Germline V gene data show CDR1 as MNHNS and CDR2 as SASEGT. The length of the CDR3 is 15 residues. The CDR3 coding sequence is TGTGCCAGCAGTGAACGGACAGGGAAGACCGGGGAGCTGTTTTTT. Protein product: CASSERTGKTGELFF.

The chain couples TRBV7-9 to TRBJ2-1; D unresolved. Germline V CDR1 and CDR2: SEHNR, FQNEAQ (reference sequence). This CDR3 is 12 amino acids long. The ends were cut back, 4 bases at V and 6 bases at J, with 7 bases in the middle. CDR3 nucleotide sequence: TGTGCCAGCAGCTCCAGGAGCAATGAGCAGTTCTTC. This sequence encodes CASSSRSNEQFF.

V gene TRBV30 combines with J gene TRBJ1-4; unclear D gene. V lost 1 base and J 2 bases, leaving 5 bases between the germline ends. This CDR3 spans 13 amino acids. Germline V gives CDR1 GTSNPN, CDR2 SVGIG (reference sequence). CDR3 protein: CAWSGVTNEKLFF. Written as DNA, the CDR3 is TGTGCCTGGAGTGGGGTTACTAATGAAAAACTGTTTTTT. Full variable domain (remainder filled in from reference TRBV30 and TRBJ1-4): SQTIHQWPATLVQPVGSPLSLECTVEGTSNPNLYWYRQAAGRGLQLLFYSVGIGQISSEVPQNLSASRPQDRQFILSSKKLLLSDSGFYLCAWSGVTNEKLFFGSGTQLSVL.

This rearrangement joins TRBV6-5 to TRBJ1-4; D is unclear. This CDR3 spans 14 amino acids. Trimming left V 0 bases short and J 10 bases short, with 12 bases between. Germline V lookup: CDR1 MNHEY, CDR2 SVGAGI. In nucleotides, the CDR3 is TGTGCCAGCAGTTACTCGAAAAGGGTGGGAAAACTGTTTTTT. This sequence encodes CASSYSKRVGKLFF.

This chain joins TRBV3-1 (or the pseudogene TRBV3-2) and TRBJ2-7; TRBD1 agrees at 7 bases. This CDR3 contains 19 residues. Germline V gene sequence: CDR1 LGHDT, CDR2 YNNKEL (reference sequence). The junction had 19 bases not matched to a gene; V was cut back by 2 bases and J by 3 bases. This chain's CDR3 is CASSQRLSGTALQNYEQYF. DNA of the CDR3: TGTGCCAGCAGCCAAAGATTGTCAGGGACAGCACTACAAAACTACGAGCAGTACTTC.

The V and J genes are TRBV18 and TRBJ2-6, with no clear D. The CDR3 has 14 amino acids. The ends were cut back, 2 bases at V and 0 bases at J, with 2 bases in the middle. The germline V gene encodes CDR1 KGHSH and CDR2 LQKENI. The CDR3 spells CASSPGSGANVLTF. The CDR3 DNA reads as TGTGCCAGCTCACCAGGCTCTGGGGCCAACGTCCTGACTTTC.

The chain recombines TRBV6-2 or TRBV6-3 with TRBJ2-1; the match to TRBD2 covers 9 bases. The germline V gene encodes CDR1 MNHEY and CDR2 SVGEGT. The CDR3 length is 19 residues. V trimming: 3 bases; J trimming: 2 bases; junction bases outside the gene matches: 14. CDR3 in DNA: TGTGCCAGCAGTTATGGGGGTTTGGGGACTAGCATTCCCTACAATGAGCAGTTCTTC. This translates into CASSYGGLGTSIPYNEQFF.

The CDR3 protein is CASSLPGTGQPQHF. The CDR3 DNA reads TGTGCCAGCAGCTTACCGGGCACGGGTCAGCCCCAGCATTTT. The chain joins TRBV7-9 to TRBJ1-5; D is undetermined. Per the germline V gene, CDR1 is SEHNR and CDR2 is FQNEAQ (reference sequence). The CDR3 spans 14 residues. Trimming pared 2 bases from V and 6 bases from J, leaving 11 bases between.

The chain is built from TRBV4-2 and TRBJ2-7, with D perhaps given as TRBD1 or TRBD2 (5 bases each). CDR3 length: 16 amino acids. CDR1 LGHNA and CDR2 YNFKEQ come from the germline V gene. The ends were cut back, 1 base at V and 2 bases at J, with 15 bases in the middle. DNA of the CDR3: TGTGCCAGCAGCCAAGGGGATGGGGGAGTGCCCTACGAGCAGTACTTC. This gives the protein CASSQGDGGVPYEQYF.

The chain employs TRBV14 and TRBJ1-1; 10 bases agree with TRBD1. CDR1 is SGHDN and CDR2 is FVKESK in the germline V gene. With V trimmed by 4 bases and J by 5 bases, 7 bases remained unmatched. This CDR3 is built from 15 residues. CDR3 nucleotides: TGTGCCAGCAGCCGCCGGGACAGGGGTAATACTGAAGCTTTCTTT. Translating gives CASSRRDRGNTEAFF.

This clone was counted once. The chain recombines TRBV2 with TRBJ1-1; D is undetermined. V lost 0 bases and J 0 bases, leaving 11 bases between the germline ends. The CDR3 loop spans 16 amino acids. Germline-derived CDR1 and CDR2 are SNHLY and FYNNEI. CDR3 nucleotides: TGTGCCAGCAGTGAAGCGGGTTATACGGTGAACACTGAAGCTTTCTTT. It encodes CASSEAGYTVNTEAFF.

This sequence joins TRBV5-4 and TRBJ2-1; D may be TRBD2 (5 bases). The V and J ends lost 0 bases and 2 bases respectively, with 12 bases between them. CDR3 length: 16 amino acids. Germline V gene lookup returns CDR1 SGHNT and CDR2 YYREEE (reference sequence). The CDR3 nucleotides read TGTGCCAGCAGCTTGGCCGCGGGCGCCGCCTACAATGAGCAGTTCTTC. It yields the protein CASSLAAGAAYNEQFF.

This rearrangement joins TRBV13 to TRBJ1-6; 7 positions agree with TRBD1. The V and J ends lost 5 bases and 10 bases, in that order; junction bases with no gene match: 8. CDR3 length equals 14 residues. The germline V gene has CDR1 PRHDT and CDR2 FYEKMQ (reference sequence). The CDR3 nucleotides read TGTGCCAGCAGCAATAAGACAGGGAAGTCACCCCTCCACTTT. The encoded protein is CASSNKTGKSPLHF.